This T cell receptor (beta chain) was sequenced for a study of T cell repertoires in cytomegalovirus infection. Using its own MiXCR run on the reads, TCRdb lists one record per CDR3 protein. The sample has 640,000 or so distinct CDR3 sequences, roughly 36% seen once. A few counts support this clonotype. The antigen is not known. Germline CDR1 and CDR2: ENHRY and SYGVKD. The CDR3 extends over 15 amino acids. After removal of 6 bases from V and 2 bases from J, the junction contained 8 bases not matched to a gene. The sequencing used cultured PBMCs, collected from culture after CMV antigen stimulation. The chain recombines TRBV10-3 with TRBJ2-5; 8 nucleotides match TRBD1. The clonotype was recovered from a human donor in good health (CMV status not recorded). Some clones in this sample may be carry-over from other donors' samples. The CDR3 region has the DNA TGTGCCATCAGGGAACAGGGGGATAATCAAGAGACCCAGTACTTC. This codes for CAIREQGDNQETQYF.